A single sample gave rise to the 25 T cell receptor beta chains below, sequenced in a study of B cell selection in AIRE deficiency. The table came from immunoSEQ multiplex PCR; TCRdb's copy has only in-frame clones and leaves some out. The table includes some 24,000 clones, 90% to 96% detected once. CD4+CD127+ cells were sorted as the conventional CD4 T cells. Material: CD4+CD127+ conventional T cells sorted from PBMCs. All receptors come from a human donor in good health.

This sequence joins TRBV18 and TRBJ2-5; D is possibly TRBD2 (5 bases). Trimming took off 8 bases at V and 2 bases at J, with 9 bases between the two ends. The CDR3 is 12 amino acids. CDR1 is KGHSH, CDR2 LQKENI, per germline. CDR3 region: CASHPGQETQYF. Here the CDR3 DNA reads TGTGCCAGCCATCCGGGACAAGAGACCCAGTACTTC. Full variable domain (outside the CDR3, taken from reference TRBV18 and TRBJ2-5): NAGVMQNPRHLVRRRGQEARLRCSPMKGHSHVYWYRQLPEEGLKFMVYLQKENIIDESGMPKERFSAEFPKEGPSILRIQQVVRGDSAAYFCASHPGQETQYFGPGTRLLVL.

The rearrangement links TRBV9 to TRBJ2-3; 14 nucleotides align to TRBD2. CDR3 length: 17 amino acids. Trimming at V came to 4 bases and at J to 2 bases, leaving 6 bases not matched to a gene. Germline V CDR1 and CDR2: SGDLS, YYNGEE. The CDR3 DNA is TGTGCCAGCAGCCCCGGACTAGCGGGAGGCATCACAGATACGCAGTATTTT. Amino acids: CASSPGLAGGITDTQYF.

This chain uses TRBV21-1 with TRBJ1-2; TRBD1 is the table's D call and was not checked against the DNA. TRBV21-1 corresponds to a pseudogene. The CDR3 consists of 14 residues. As DNA, the CDR3 is TGTGCCAGCACCATGACAGGGGAGGACTATGGCTACACCTTC. This codes for CASTMTGEDYGYTF.

The chain has TRBV14 and TRBJ2-3, with D uncertain. Trimming left V 4 bases short and J 0 bases short, with 8 bases between. The CDR3 spans 14 residues. CDR1 and CDR2 from the germline V gene are SGHDN and FVKESK. CDR3 sequence reads: CASSRLTSTDTQYF. The CDR3 DNA reads as TGTGCCAGCAGCCGTCTTACTAGCACAGATACGCAGTATTTT. Together with reference TRBV14 and TRBJ2-3, the CDR3 gives the full variable domain: EAGVTQFPSHSVIEKGQTVTLRCDPISGHDNLYWYRRVMGKEIKFLLHFVKESKQDESGMPNNRFLAERTGGTYSTLKVQPAELEDSGVYFCASSRLTSTDTQYFGPGTRLTVL.

The chain recombines TRBV19 with TRBJ1-6; TRBD1 is a possible D gene (6 bases). Trimming shortened V by 10 bases and J by 7 bases, and 20 bases separated the two germline ends. This CDR3 is 15 amino acids long. Germline CDR1 LNHDA, CDR2 SQIVND (reference sequence). As DNA, the CDR3 is TGTGCCACTCAGGGGCAGGGGTATAGGAATTCACCCCTCCACTTT. Encoded protein: CATQGQGYRNSPLHF.

This chain uses TRBV5-1 with TRBJ2-7, with 7 bases identical to TRBD2. J lost 4 bases, V lost 0 bases, and 4 bases had no gene match. This CDR3 region has 14 residues. In germline, CDR1 is SGHRS, CDR2 YFSETQ. CDR3 residues: CASSLGEGQYEQYF. The CDR3, as DNA: TGCGCCAGCAGCTTGGGGGAGGGGCAGTACGAGCAGTACTTC.

This clone showed up just once. The rearrangement links TRBV27 to TRBJ2-3; no firm D call. The CDR3 spans 16 residues. V was shortened by 5 bases and J by 0 bases, with 15 bases between the two germline ends. Germline CDR1 and CDR2: MNHEY and SMNVEV (reference sequence). In nucleotides, the CDR3 is TGTGCCAGCAGTCCCAGGATGGGTAGGAGCACAGATACGCAGTATTTT. Translating it yields CASSPRMGRSTDTQYF.

V usage is TRBV6-6 and J usage is TRBJ1-1; D call uncertain. V lost 5 bases and J 3 bases, leaving 13 bases between the germline ends. CDR1 is MNHNY, CDR2 SVGAGI, per germline (reference sequence). The CDR3 runs 14 residues. The chain's CDR3 is CASSLYPEDTEAFF. The CDR3 region has the DNA TGTGCCAGCAGTCTATACCCTGAGGACACTGAAGCTTTCTTT.

The gene calls are TRBV28 and TRBJ2-6, with 8 bases identical to TRBD1. Per the germline V gene, CDR1 is MDHEN and CDR2 is SYDVKM. Unmatched junction bases numbered 11, after V lost 4 bases and J lost 0 bases. The CDR3 spans 19 residues. DNA for the CDR3: TGTGCCAGCAGTTCCTGGACAGGGCCGCCCGGCTCTGGGGCCAACGTCCTGACTTTC. Its translation is CASSSWTGPPGSGANVLTF.

This chain connects TRBV18 to TRBJ1-1; D remains unclear. The germline V gene has CDR1 KGHSH and CDR2 LQKENI. CDR3 size: 14 residues. The V gene lost 2 bases and the J gene lost 0 bases, with 7 bases spanning the gap. DNA for the CDR3: TGTGCCAGCTCACCAGGTAGCTTGAACACTGAAGCTTTCTTT. It yields the protein CASSPGSLNTEAFF.

The V call is TRBV18, the J call TRBJ1-4, with D perhaps matching TRBD1 (5 bases). CDR1 is KGHSH, CDR2 LQKENI, per germline. V lost 3 bases, J lost 6 bases, and 14 bases lay in between. CDR3 length: 15 residues. For the CDR3, the DNA is TGTGCCAGCTCACCGAAGACAGCTTCCGATGAAAAACTGTTTTTT. This sequence encodes CASSPKTASDEKLFF.

This clone was seen a single time. The V and J genes are TRBV2 and TRBJ2-1, with D maybe TRBD1 (5 bases). Germline V gives CDR1 SNHLY, CDR2 FYNNEI. This CDR3 has 15 residues. V dropped 6 bases and J dropped 1 base, with 13 bases sitting between them. The CDR3 loop is CASRAKGLSYNEQFF. CDR3 bases: TGTGCCAGCAGGGCCAAGGGGCTGTCCTACAATGAGCAGTTCTTC.

This CDR3 is CASRRTGGEPQHF. The CDR3 DNA is TGTGCCAGCAGGCGGACAGGCGGGGAGCCCCAGCATTTT. The chain has TRBV2 and TRBJ1-5, with 7 bases identical to TRBD1. CDR1 SNHLY and CDR2 FYNNEI come from the germline V gene. This CDR3 region has 13 residues. With V trimmed by 6 bases and J by 8 bases, 7 bases remained unmatched.

The chain carries TRBV7-2 and TRBJ2-7; 7 nucleotides agree with TRBD2. Germline CDR1 SGHTA, CDR2 FQGNSA. V lost 0 bases to trimming and J lost 2 bases; unmatched junction nucleotides: 4. The CDR3 is 15 amino acids. The CDR3 DNA sequence: TGTGCCAGCAGCTTAGCGGGGAGCGGGACCTACGAGCAGTACTTC. This gives the protein CASSLAGSGTYEQYF.

The chain is built from TRBV7-2 and TRBJ2-5; TRBD1 aligns across 9 bases. The CDR3 consists of 14 residues. In germline, CDR1 is SGHTA, CDR2 FQGNSA. With 5 bases clipped from V and 2 bases from J, the junction kept 3 bases outside the gene matches. In DNA form, the CDR3 reads TGTGCCAGCAGCCGAGACAGGGGGCAAGAGACCCAGTACTTC. Amino acids: CASSRDRGQETQYF. Supplemented by reference TRBV7-2 and TRBJ2-5, the full variable domain reads GAGVSQSPSNKVTEKGKDVELRCDPISGHTALYWYRQSLGQGLEFLIYFQGNSAPDKSGLPSDRFSAERTGGSVSTLTIQRTQQEDSAVYLCASSRDRGQETQYFGPGTRLLVL.

This chain links TRBV4-2 with TRBJ1-5, with 11 bases that match TRBD1. The length of the CDR3 is 17 residues. CDR1 LGHNA and CDR2 YNFKEQ come from the germline V gene. With 0 bases clipped from V and 4 bases from J, the junction kept 5 bases outside the gene matches. The CDR3 DNA is TGTGCCAGCAGCCAAGATCCGGGACAGGGGGAGAATCAGCCCCAGCATTTT. Amino acid sequence: CASSQDPGQGENQPQHF.

V gene TRBV7-3 combines with J gene TRBJ2-5, with D perhaps being TRBD1 or TRBD2 (5 bases each). Trimming shortened V by 2 bases and J by 7 bases, and 11 bases separated the two germline ends. The length of the CDR3 is 13 residues. Germline CDR1 SGHTA, CDR2 FQGTGA. In DNA form, the CDR3 reads TGTGCCAGCAGCTTACAGGGCAGCGGGACCCAGTACTTC. Protein product: CASSLQGSGTQYF.

J is TRBJ1-5 and V is TRBV19; 7 positions match TRBD1. Germline V gives CDR1 LNHDA, CDR2 SQIVND (reference sequence). V shed 6 bases, J shed 2 bases, and the junction held 13 bases outside the gene matches. This CDR3 region has 17 residues. Written as DNA, the CDR3 is TGTGCCAGTAGCAAACCCGGGACAGCAACAGGCAATCAGCCCCAGCATTTT. It is translated as CASSKPGTATGNQPQHF.

The V call is TRBV29-1, the J call TRBJ1-1, with 9 bases fitting TRBD1. The CDR3 covers 13 residues. The germline V gene has CDR1 SQVTM and CDR2 ANQGSEA. V was pared by 5 bases and J by 1 base, with 2 bases of the junction left unmatched. The CDR3 region is CSVRTGANTEAFF. The CDR3 nucleotides are TGCAGCGTTAGGACAGGGGCGAACACTGAAGCTTTCTTT. Full variable domain (missing parts from reference TRBV29-1 and TRBJ1-1): SAVISQKPSRDICQRGTSLTIQCQVDSQVTMMFWYRQQPGQSLTLIATANQGSEATYESGFVIDKFPISRPNLTFSTLTVSNMSPEDSSIYLCSVRTGANTEAFFGQGTRLTVV.

V is TRBV7-9 and J is TRBJ2-1; D is unresolved. V was trimmed by 5 bases and J by 1 base, leaving 3 bases between them. Germline lookup yields CDR1 SEHNR and CDR2 FQNEAQ (reference sequence). The CDR3 totals 12 residues. The CDR3 loop is CASSQSYNEQFF. The CDR3, as DNA: TGTGCCAGCAGCCAATCCTACAATGAGCAGTTCTTC.

The rearrangement joins TRBV12-5 to TRBJ1-1, with a tentative D call TRBD1 (5 bases). CDR3 length equals 20 residues. Trimming stripped 0 bases from V and 8 bases from J, with 31 bases between. Germline CDR1 LGHNT, CDR2 FRNRAP. In DNA, the CDR3 is TGTGCTAGTGGTTTGGTATCTCAAGTTATCCGTCGGGGGGAACTCTTGGAAGCTTTCTTT. It is translated as CASGLVSQVIRRGELLEAFF.

V and J are TRBV5-5 and TRBJ1-2; D is undetermined. CDR1 and CDR2 (germline): SGHKS, YYEKEE (reference sequence). V gave up 0 bases and J gave up 8 bases, with 11 bases separating them. This CDR3 is built from 13 residues. CDR3 loop: CASSLDGGLGYTF. The CDR3, as DNA: TGTGCCAGCAGCTTGGATGGAGGGTTGGGCTACACCTTC.

This sequence joins TRBV19 and TRBJ2-1, with 10 positions matching TRBD2. CDR3 length: 18 amino acids. V trimming: 5 bases; J trimming: 7 bases; junction bases outside the gene matches: 17. CDR1 and CDR2 (germline): LNHDA, SQIVND (reference sequence). The CDR3 loop reads CASSVGASGRVIRNEQFF. CDR3 nucleotides: TGTGCCAGTAGTGTCGGGGCTAGCGGGAGAGTGATCCGGAATGAGCAGTTCTTC.

The chain carries TRBV19 and TRBJ2-7; TRBD2 agrees at 9 bases. The CDR3 contains 14 residues. The germline V gene encodes CDR1 LNHDA and CDR2 SQIVND (reference sequence). V dropped 6 bases and J dropped 6; count of bases not matched to a gene: 9. CDR3 loop: CASRRLAGVSEQYF. The CDR3 nucleotides read TGTGCCAGTAGGCGGTTAGCGGGAGTGAGCGAGCAGTACTTC.

The gene calls are TRBV2 and TRBJ2-2; TRBD1 aligns across 8 bases. Germline CDR1 reads SNHLY; CDR2 reads FYNNEI. V dropped 7 bases and J dropped 4; count of bases not matched to a gene: 11. The CDR3 is made up of 16 amino acids. In DNA, the CDR3 is TGTGCCAGCAAAGAGGGACAGGATAAAGGCACCGGGGAGCTGTTTTTT. This codes for CASKEGQDKGTGELFF.